Below, 30 T cell receptor beta chains from the same sample are listed, as sequenced in a study of blood T cell repertoires in COVID-19. Produced via immunoSEQ multiplex PCR; TCRdb's table is partial and in-frame only. The top ten hold roughly 7.7% of the sample, which has some 110,000 clones, approximately 85% seen once. Sequenced material: peripheral blood. The receptors were gathered from an older man with acute or convalescent COVID-19.

The J gene is TRBJ1-3, the V gene TRBV9; tentative D call: TRBD1 (5 bases). CDR3 length: 16 amino acids. V shed 0 bases and J shed 0 bases, with 10 bases lying between them. Germline V gives CDR1 SGDLS, CDR2 YYNGEE. The CDR3: CASSVAGLRSGNTIYF. The CDR3 region has the DNA TGTGCCAGCAGCGTAGCAGGGCTTCGCTCTGGAAACACCATATATTTT.

The CDR3 DNA sequence: TGTGCCAGCACCTCGCGCCAGGCGAATTCACCCCTCCACTTT. This encodes CASTSRQANSPLHF. The chain couples TRBV9 to TRBJ1-6, with no clear D. The CDR3 covers 14 residues. Trimming stripped 6 bases from V and 7 bases from J, with 14 bases between. Germline CDR1 and CDR2: SGDLS and YYNGEE.

The chain employs TRBV27 and TRBJ1-5; D remains ambiguous. This CDR3 is built from 14 residues. V was trimmed by 2 bases and J by 4 bases, leaving 9 bases between them. Germline lookup yields CDR1 MNHEY and CDR2 SMNVEV (reference sequence). DNA for the CDR3: TGTGCCAGCAGTTTAAGTCCGGTTAATCAGCCCCAGCATTTT. It is translated as CASSLSPVNQPQHF.

The J gene is TRBJ2-1, the V gene TRBV7-3; no clear D gene. The germline gives CDR1 SGHTA, CDR2 FQGTGA. The CDR3 is made up of 13 amino acids. Trimming cost V 0 bases and J 5 bases, with 5 bases left between them. The CDR3 spells CASSLTSDNEQFF. For the CDR3, the DNA is TGTGCCAGCAGCTTAACGTCGGACAATGAGCAGTTCTTC.

The chain carries TRBV6-1 and TRBJ2-1; 9 bases fit TRBD2. Per germline, CDR1 MNHNS and CDR2 SASEGT. The length of the CDR3 is 16 residues. Losses at the gene ends were 3 bases for V and 0 bases for J; bases not matched to a gene: 3. The CDR3 loop is CASSDAGGSSYNEQFF. CDR3 in DNA: TGTGCCAGCAGTGACGCGGGAGGGAGCTCCTACAATGAGCAGTTCTTC.

This clone turned up a few times. J is TRBJ2-2 and V is TRBV30, with 8 bases that match TRBD1. Germline V gene data show CDR1 as GTSNPN and CDR2 as SVGIG (reference sequence). The ends lost 3 bases at V and 6 bases at J; junction bases unmatched: 3. This CDR3 spans 13 amino acids. The CDR3 sequence: CAWRIQGAGELFF. The CDR3, as DNA: TGTGCCTGGAGGATACAGGGGGCCGGGGAGCTGTTTTTT.

The chain is built from TRBV6-6 and TRBJ1-5, with 7 bases aligning to TRBD1. This CDR3 comprises 13 residues. Germline V gene data show CDR1 as MNHNY and CDR2 as SVGAGI (reference sequence). V shed 7 bases and J 6 bases; nucleotides not matched to a gene: 6. CDR3 loop: CASTPGGSQPQHF. For the CDR3, the DNA is TGTGCCAGCACCCCAGGGGGATCTCAGCCCCAGCATTTT.

V usage is TRBV27 and J usage is TRBJ2-1; no reliable D call. The V end was cut by 0 bases, the J end by 4 bases, with 13 bases between. Germline CDR1 and CDR2: MNHEY and SMNVEV (reference sequence). This CDR3 has 16 residues. The CDR3 spells CASSLSGYRRYNEQFF. The CDR3 region has the DNA TGTGCCAGCAGTTTATCGGGCTATCGCCGGTACAATGAGCAGTTCTTC.

On this clone: This sample also contains other DNA sequences that code for the same CDR3. This chain links TRBV9 with TRBJ2-3, with D unclear. CDR1 and CDR2 (germline): SGDLS, YYNGEE. This CDR3 comprises 15 residues. Trimming took off 2 bases at V and 0 bases at J, with 10 bases between the two ends. The CDR3 DNA sequence: TGTGCCAGCAGCGTTGACTCTCCTAGCACAGATACGCAGTATTTT. Residues: CASSVDSPSTDTQYF. Supplemented by reference TRBV9 and TRBJ2-3, the full variable domain reads DSGVTQTPKHLITATGQRVTLRCSPRSGDLSVYWYQQSLDQGLQFLIQYYNGEERAKGNILERFSAQQFPDLHSELNLSSLELGDSALYFCASSVDSPSTDTQYFGPGTRLTVL.

The CDR3 coding sequence is TGTGCCGGCACAGGGGGCTTGTACGAGCAGTACTTC. Its protein is CAGTGGLYEQYF. The chain carries TRBV5-4 and TRBJ2-7; the match to TRBD1 covers 9 bases. The CDR3 consists of 12 residues. J gave up 4 bases and V 10 bases, and 6 bases lay outside the gene matches. Per germline, CDR1 SGHNT and CDR2 YYREEE (reference sequence).

The chain has TRBV7-2 and TRBJ1-5; TRBD1 matches at 8 bases. The CDR3 extends over 15 amino acids. With V trimmed by 6 bases and J by 4 bases, 8 bases remained unmatched. Germline V gene data show CDR1 as SGHTA and CDR2 as FQGNSA. Written as DNA, the CDR3 is TGTGCCAGCAGTCGACAGGGGAGGGGGAATCAGCCCCAGCATTTT. It encodes CASSRQGRGNQPQHF.

V usage is TRBV3-1 (or the pseudogene TRBV3-2) and J usage is TRBJ2-2; D may be TRBD2 (6 bases). The CDR3 is 15 residues long. Germline V gene lookup returns CDR1 LGHDT and CDR2 YNNKEL (reference sequence). Deletions cut 0 bases from V and 4 bases from J, with 9 bases between. The CDR3 DNA reads TGTGCCAGCAGCCAAGAACTCGGGGGCACCGGGGAGCTGTTTTTT. Amino acids: CASSQELGGTGELFF.

This clone appeared once. The chain employs TRBV6-4 and TRBJ2-1; no firm D call. Trimming pared 0 bases from V and 0 bases from J, leaving 6 bases between. CDR1 MRHNA and CDR2 SNTAGT come from the germline V gene. The CDR3 runs to 15 residues. The CDR3 region is CASSDSAGSYNEQFF. The CDR3 nucleotides are TGTGCCAGCAGTGACTCCGCCGGCTCCTACAATGAGCAGTTCTTC.

CDR3 nucleotide sequence: TGTGCCATCAGGAAAGGGGACTTAAGCTCCTACGAGCAGTACTTC. Protein sequence: CAIRKGDLSSYEQYF. This chain uses TRBV10-3 with TRBJ2-7; possibly TRBD2 for D (6 bases). Per germline, CDR1 ENHRY and CDR2 SYGVKD. The CDR3 spans 15 residues. V lost 6 bases to trimming and J lost 0 bases, with 15 bases between them.

The chain uses TRBV9 and TRBJ1-1; 9 bases are a match to TRBD1. The CDR3 covers 12 residues. V shed 4 bases, J shed 11 bases, and the junction held 6 bases outside the gene matches. The V gene's germline CDR1 is SGDLS and CDR2 YYNGEE. The CDR3 sequence: CASSPTTGGAFF. For the CDR3, the DNA is TGTGCCAGCAGCCCAACAACAGGGGGCGCTTTCTTT.

This clone appeared a single time. The chain joins TRBV9 to TRBJ2-3, with 10 nucleotides matching TRBD2. With 3 bases clipped from V and 1 base from J, the junction kept 8 bases outside the gene matches. The CDR3 is 17 amino acids. In germline, CDR1 is SGDLS, CDR2 YYNGEE. This CDR3 reads CASSASTGTSGTDTQYF. The CDR3 DNA reads TGTGCCAGCAGCGCATCCACCGGGACTAGCGGCACAGATACGCAGTATTTT.

The gene calls are TRBV3-1 (or the pseudogene TRBV3-2) and TRBJ2-7, with D possibly matching TRBD1 (5 bases). The CDR3 has 14 residues. Deletions cut 4 bases from V and 6 bases from J, with 16 bases between. CDR1 LGHDT and CDR2 YNNKEL come from the germline V gene (reference sequence). The CDR3 bases are TGTGCCAGCAGCCTTACACTGCAGGGTAGCGAGCAGTACTTC. It is translated as CASSLTLQGSEQYF.

CDR3 protein: CASSLGQGDQPQHF. DNA of the CDR3: TGCGCCAGCAGCCTAGGACAGGGTGATCAGCCCCAGCATTTT. The chain recombines TRBV5-1 with TRBJ1-5; TRBD1 aligns across 8 bases. The CDR3 spans 14 residues. From germline, CDR1 is SGHRS and CDR2 YFSETQ. Trimming at V came to 4 bases and at J to 5 bases, leaving 5 bases not matched to a gene.

A single count supports this clone. At one end the junction does not follow the germline gene, possibly because of a read error. The chain recombines TRBV5-4 with TRBJ2-6; 7 nucleotides line up with TRBD1. This CDR3 has 20 amino acids. From germline, CDR1 is SGHNT and CDR2 YYREEE (reference sequence). The CDR3 DNA sequence: TGTGCCAGCAGTTTGGACCTGACAGGGCCTTTTGTCTCTGGGGCCAACGTCCTGACTTTC. This translates into CASSLDLTGPFVSGANVLTF.

This clone came up a few times. The chain uses TRBV4-2 and TRBJ1-5; D not resolved. From germline, CDR1 is LGHNA and CDR2 YNFKEQ. The V end was cut by 0 bases, the J end by 4 bases, with 10 bases between. This CDR3 comprises 15 residues. The CDR3 DNA reads TGTGCCAGCAGCCAAGAGTTAACAGCTAATCAGCCCCAGCATTTT. Its protein product is CASSQELTANQPQHF.

V is TRBV5-1 and J is TRBJ1-4; no clear D gene. This CDR3 is built from 15 residues. Trimming left V 1 base short and J 4 bases short, with 11 bases between. In germline, CDR1 is SGHRS, CDR2 YFSETQ. The CDR3 is CASSLMSGVNEKLFF. Written as DNA, the CDR3 is TGCGCCAGCAGCTTGATGTCCGGGGTTAATGAAAAACTGTTTTTT.

For the CDR3, the DNA is TGTGCCATCGCACTTAGACTAGCGGGGAACAATGAGCAGTTCTTC. It translates to CAIALRLAGNNEQFF. J is TRBJ2-1 and V is TRBV10-3, with 11 bases that match TRBD2. The ends lost 8 bases at V and 5 bases at J; junction bases unmatched: 8. The V gene's germline CDR1 is ENHRY and CDR2 SYGVKD. The CDR3 is 15 amino acids.

This clone was seen just once. The chain employs TRBV28 and TRBJ1-5; the D gene is possibly TRBD1 (5 bases). The length of the CDR3 is 14 residues. Trimming shortened V by 3 bases and J by 2 bases, and 8 bases separated the two germline ends. Germline V CDR1 and CDR2: MDHEN, SYDVKM. The CDR3 DNA sequence: TGTGCCAGCAGTTTGACAGCCGGCAATCAGCCCCAGCATTTT. As protein: CASSLTAGNQPQHF.

The chain links TRBV18 to TRBJ2-1; the match to TRBD2 covers 12 bases. The CDR3 runs 16 residues. With 0 bases clipped from V and 5 bases from J, the junction kept 2 bases outside the gene matches. The germline V gene has CDR1 KGHSH and CDR2 LQKENI. This chain's CDR3 is CASSPPGLAGNNEQFF. CDR3 DNA: TGTGCCAGCTCACCACCCGGACTAGCGGGAAACAATGAGCAGTTCTTC.

The chain is built from TRBV5-1 and TRBJ1-3; D is perhaps TRBD1 (6 bases). The CDR3 sequence is 14 residues long. V lost 2 bases, J lost 4 bases, and 10 bases lay in between. Germline CDR1 and CDR2: SGHRS and YFSETQ. CDR3 sequence reads: CASSFAGTGNTIYF. CDR3 nucleotide sequence: TGCGCCAGCAGCTTTGCAGGGACAGGAAACACCATATATTTT.

The chain employs TRBV6-5 and TRBJ1-2; D gene ambiguous. Germline V CDR1 and CDR2: MNHEY, SVGAGI. This CDR3 is built from 11 residues. V lost 7 bases, J lost 8 bases, and 11 bases lay in between. Here the CDR3 DNA reads TGTGCCAGCATTAAAACGGGGGGCTACACCTTC. It is translated as CASIKTGGYTF.

The rearrangement joins TRBV5-1 to TRBJ1-2; no clear D gene. Germline V CDR1 and CDR2: SGHRS, YFSETQ. The length of the CDR3 is 12 residues. V lost 4 bases to trimming and J lost 6 bases, with 10 bases between them. CDR3 coding DNA: TGCGCCAGCAGCGTCAACAGCAATGGCTACACCTTC. This codes for CASSVNSNGYTF.

A single count supports this clone. V is TRBV29-1 and J is TRBJ1-4, with 7 bases fitting TRBD1. The CDR3 is 13 residues long. Trimming at V came to 7 bases and at J to 8 bases, leaving 10 bases not matched to a gene. Germline CDR1 reads SQVTM; CDR2 reads ANQGSEA. CDR3 bases: TGCAGCGGTCGACAGGGTCTCAAGGAAAAACTGTTTTTT. It is translated as CSGRQGLKEKLFF.

The rearrangement joins TRBV3-1 (or the pseudogene TRBV3-2) to TRBJ2-3; 9 bases map to TRBD2. The CDR3 runs 16 residues. Trimming cost V 2 bases and J 2 bases; bases outside gene matches: 5. The germline V gene encodes CDR1 LGHDT and CDR2 YNNKEL (reference sequence). The CDR3 loop is CASSQRGGGDTDTQYF. The CDR3 coding sequence is TGTGCCAGCAGCCAAAGGGGCGGGGGGGACACAGATACGCAGTATTTT.

The chain links TRBV2 to TRBJ2-7; 8 nucleotides agree with TRBD1. This CDR3 is built from 13 residues. J lost 3 bases, V lost 4 bases, and 2 bases had no gene match. Germline values: CDR1 SNHLY, CDR2 FYNNEI. DNA of the CDR3: TGTGCCAGCAGTGTGGACAGGGACTACGAGCAGTACTTC. Its protein is CASSVDRDYEQYF.